Each of the 16 T cell receptor beta chains below was sequenced from the same sample in a study of metastatic and nonmetastatic thyroid tumors. Each patient went into thyroid surgery without having received any treatment. TCRdb redid the clone calls on the PCR reads using MiXCR. The data show some 18,000 clones, with more than 30% seen just once and roughly 25% held by the top ten. Sequencing was performed on tumor tissue. The receptors shown here come from a female donor with papillary thyroid cancer or a benign thyroid nodule (not recorded which). Some clones in this sample may be carry-over from other donors' samples.

V is TRBV12-3 or TRBV12-4 and J is TRBJ2-7, with no clear D. This CDR3 comprises 19 residues. The V gene lost 5 bases and the J gene lost 2 bases, with 28 bases spanning the gap. The CDR3 region is CASSVGLWGPDFGAYEQYF. For the CDR3, the DNA is TGTGCCAGCAGTGTAGGGCTGTGGGGTCCCGACTTTGGGGCCTACGAGCAGTACTTC.

Many counts were recorded for this clone. This rearrangement joins TRBV7-3 to TRBJ2-1, with D perhaps TRBD1 (5 bases). Trimming shortened V by 2 bases and J by 9 bases, and 8 bases separated the two germline ends. The CDR3 runs 12 residues. From germline, CDR1 is SGHTA and CDR2 FQGTGA. The CDR3 is CASSLGASEQFF. The CDR3 bases are TGTGCCAGCAGCTTAGGGGCATCTGAGCAGTTCTTC. Filled out from reference TRBV7-3 and TRBJ2-1, the complete variable domain reads GAGVSQTPSNKVTEKGKYVELRCDPISGHTALYWYRQSLGQGPEFLIYFQGTGAADDSGLPNDRFFAVRPEGSVSTLKIQRTERGDSAVYLCASSLGASEQFFGPGTRLTVL.

This clone counts as medium-sized. The chain joins TRBV28 to TRBJ2-7; 7 bases align to TRBD2. The germline V gene has CDR1 MDHEN and CDR2 SYDVKM. The V segment lost 6 bases and the J segment 2 bases; nucleotides outside the gene matches: 7. This CDR3 region has 14 residues. In DNA form, the CDR3 reads TGTGCCAGCAGGCGGGGGACGGGCCCCTACGAGCAGTACTTC. The encoded protein is CASRRGTGPYEQYF.

This chain uses TRBV12-3 or TRBV12-4 with TRBJ2-3; no reliable D call. The CDR3 covers 13 residues. V lost 2 bases and J 0 bases, leaving 3 bases between the germline ends. CDR3 loop: CASSLMSTDTQYF. The CDR3 DNA sequence: TGTGCCAGCAGTTTAATGAGCACAGATACGCAGTATTTT.

This clone was seen a single time. This rearrangement joins TRBV30 to TRBJ1-3; D unresolved. Trimming removed 7 bases from V and 1 base from J, with 8 bases in between. CDR3 length equals 12 residues. CDR1 GTSNPN and CDR2 SVGIG come from the germline V gene (reference sequence). The CDR3 spells CALGFSGNTIYF. CDR3 sequence (DNA): TGTGCCTTGGGATTTTCTGGAAACACCATATATTTT. Combining the CDR3 with reference TRBV30 and TRBJ1-3 gives the whole variable domain SQTIHQWPATLVQPVGSPLSLECTVEGTSNPNLYWYRQAAGRGLQLLFYSVGIGQISSEVPQNLSASRPQDRQFILSSKKLLLSDSGFYLCALGFSGNTIYFGEGSWLTVV.

This chain links TRBV12-3 or TRBV12-4 with TRBJ1-3, with D possibly TRBD1 on 6 matching bases. This CDR3 is built from 14 residues. V lost 5 bases and J lost 4, with 12 bases in between. CDR3 sequence reads: CASSRTGTGNTIYF. CDR3 coding DNA: TGTGCCAGCAGTCGTACAGGGACCGGAAACACCATATATTTT.

The chain carries TRBV5-1 and TRBJ2-1, with TRBD1 matching over 8 bases. V lost 0 bases, J lost 3 bases, and 5 bases stayed unmatched. CDR3 length: 16 residues. The V gene's germline CDR1 is SGHRS and CDR2 YFSETQ. The CDR3 coding sequence is TGCGCCAGCAGCTTGGTAGGACAGGGTCTCTACAATGAGCAGTTCTTC. It is translated as CASSLVGQGLYNEQFF.

This chain connects TRBV11-2 to TRBJ2-7, with D unresolved. Trimming took off 5 bases at V and 4 bases at J, with 15 bases between the two ends. The CDR3 is 14 amino acids. CDR1 is SGHAT, CDR2 FQNNGV, per germline. The CDR3 region is CASSTPGLIYEQYF. The CDR3 bases are TGTGCCAGCAGCACACCGGGCCTAATTTACGAGCAGTACTTC.

The CDR3 nucleotides are TGCAGTGTTCCGGGACACCAAAATCAGCCCCAGCATTTT. Protein product: CSVPGHQNQPQHF. The V call is TRBV20-1, the J call TRBJ1-5; tentative D call: TRBD1 (6 bases). Germline V gives CDR1 DFQATT, CDR2 SNEGSKA (reference sequence). This CDR3 contains 13 residues. Between the trimmed V and J ends, which lost 7 bases and 4 bases, there was a span of 14 bases.

The chain recombines TRBV19 with TRBJ1-3; TRBD1 is a possible D gene (5 bases). This CDR3 has 12 residues. Germline V lookup: CDR1 LNHDA, CDR2 SQIVND (reference sequence). V lost 9 bases and J 5 bases, leaving 11 bases between the germline ends. CDR3: CASRDSRNTIYF. For the CDR3, the DNA is TGTGCCAGCCGAGACAGCCGAAACACCATATATTTT.

The CDR3 reads CASSFTGGGYEQYF. The CDR3 region has the DNA TGTGCCAGCAGCTTTACAGGGGGAGGGTACGAGCAGTACTTC. The chain links TRBV27 to TRBJ2-7; perhaps TRBD1 as D (8 bases). The CDR3 is 14 amino acids. Trimming pared 6 bases from V and 4 bases from J, leaving 16 bases between. The germline CDR1 and CDR2 sequences are MNHEY and SMNVEV (reference sequence).

The chain employs TRBV12-3 or TRBV12-4 and TRBJ2-3; 7 nucleotides agree with TRBD2. The CDR3 length is 20 residues. J was trimmed by 10 bases and V by 9 bases; bases with no gene match: 34. CDR3 sequence (DNA): TGTGCCAGTCACCCTGGGGGGGGAATCAGGAGCACCTACTCATCCTACGCGCAGTATTTT. The encoded protein is CASHPGGGIRSTYSSYAQYF.

The chain links TRBV7-2 to TRBJ2-1, with D perhaps matching TRBD1 (6 bases). The CDR3 runs 13 residues. Trimming left V 4 bases short and J 10 bases short, with 14 bases between. The germline V gene encodes CDR1 SGHTA and CDR2 FQGNSA. CDR3 nucleotides: TGTGCCAGCAGCTCCGATACAGGGAACGAGCAGTTCTTC. Protein: CASSSDTGNEQFF. The full variable domain, its missing parts supplied by reference TRBV7-2 and TRBJ2-1, is GAGVSQSPSNKVTEKGKDVELRCDPISGHTALYWYRQSLGQGLEFLIYFQGNSAPDKSGLPSDRFSAERTGGSVSTLTIQRTQQEDSAVYLCASSSDTGNEQFFGPGTRLTVL.

This clone appeared once. CDR3 DNA: TGCGCCAGCAGCTTGGTATCGCCGCCTCTTTCACCCCTCCACTTT. Its translation is CASSLVSPPLSPLHF. The chain is built from TRBV5-1 and TRBJ1-6; the D is unclear. There are 15 residues in the CDR3. Germline loops: CDR1 SGHRS, CDR2 YFSETQ. Trimming pared 0 bases from V and 9 bases from J, leaving 13 bases between.

The V gene is TRBV11-2, the J gene TRBJ2-1, with D hard to call. V was pared by 0 bases and J by 4 bases, with 13 bases between. CDR1 and CDR2 from the germline V gene are SGHAT and FQNNGV. The CDR3 has 16 residues. The CDR3 sequence is CASSLDLGGPYNEQFF. The CDR3, as DNA: TGTGCCAGCAGCTTAGATCTTGGTGGACCTTACAATGAGCAGTTCTTC.

This clone was seen more than once but under ten times. V usage is TRBV6-1 and J usage is TRBJ1-6; TRBD1 agrees at 11 bases. V lost 1 base to trimming and J lost 10 bases; unmatched junction nucleotides: 0. Germline V gene lookup returns CDR1 MNHNS and CDR2 SASEGT. CDR3 length: 14 amino acids. CDR3 sequence: CASSEGDRGSPLHF. DNA for the CDR3: TGTGCCAGCAGTGAAGGGGACAGGGGGTCACCCCTCCACTTT.